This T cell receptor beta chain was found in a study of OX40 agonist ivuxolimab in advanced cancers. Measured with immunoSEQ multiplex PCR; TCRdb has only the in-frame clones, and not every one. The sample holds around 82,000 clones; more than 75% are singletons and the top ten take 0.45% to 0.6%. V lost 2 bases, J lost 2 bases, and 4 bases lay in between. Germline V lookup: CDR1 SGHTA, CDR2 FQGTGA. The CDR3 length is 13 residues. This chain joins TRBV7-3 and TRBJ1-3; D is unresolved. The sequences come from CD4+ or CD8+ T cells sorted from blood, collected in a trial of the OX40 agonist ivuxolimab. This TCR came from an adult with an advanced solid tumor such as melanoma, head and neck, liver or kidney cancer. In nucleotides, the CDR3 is TGTGCCAGCAGCTTACTCACTGGAAACACCATATATTTT. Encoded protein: CASSLLTGNTIYF. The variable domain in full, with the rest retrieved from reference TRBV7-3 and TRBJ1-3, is GAGVSQTPSNKVTEKGKYVELRCDPISGHTALYWYRQSLGQGPEFLIYFQGTGAADDSGLPNDRFFAVRPEGSVSTLKIQRTERGDSAVYLCASSLLTGNTIYFGEGSWLTVV.